This T cell receptor beta chain is from a study of response to subunit inactivated influenza vaccine. General study results and limits: With each seasonal influenza vaccination, the authors suggested, few new T cells are recruited.

MiXCR, applied by TCRdb to the RT-PCR reads, yields one record per CDR3 protein. The data contain 500,000 to 600,000 distinct CDR3 sequences, 13% of them singletons. This clonotype was counted only a few times. The antigen is undetermined. The CDR3 consists of 16 residues. V gave up 2 bases and J gave up 5 bases; unmatched junction bases: 9. In germline, CDR1 is SGHRS, CDR2 YFSETQ. This material consisted of PBMCs from blood, taken roughly 45 days after vaccination. This sequence joins TRBV5-1 and TRBJ1-1; 10 bases match TRBD1. The receptor comes from a man aged 45-65 years who received an inactivated influenza vaccine. Here the CDR3 reads CASSFLGTGEGTEAFF. Here the CDR3 DNA reads TGCGCCAGCAGCTTCCTCGGGACAGGGGAAGGTACTGAAGCTTTCTTT.